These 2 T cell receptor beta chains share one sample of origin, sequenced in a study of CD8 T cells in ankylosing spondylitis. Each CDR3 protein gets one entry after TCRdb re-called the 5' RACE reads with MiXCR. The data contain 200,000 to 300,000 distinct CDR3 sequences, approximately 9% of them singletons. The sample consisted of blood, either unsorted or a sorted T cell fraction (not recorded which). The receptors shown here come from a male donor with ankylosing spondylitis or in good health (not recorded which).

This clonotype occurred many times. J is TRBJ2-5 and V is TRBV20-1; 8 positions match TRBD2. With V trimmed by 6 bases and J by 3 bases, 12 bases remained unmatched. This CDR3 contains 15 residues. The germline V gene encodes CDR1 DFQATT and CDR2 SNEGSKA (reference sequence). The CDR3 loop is CSARPVAGWKETQYF. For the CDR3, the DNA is TGCAGTGCAAGACCTGTAGCGGGATGGAAAGAGACCCAGTACTTC.

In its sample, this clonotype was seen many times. The CDR3 sequence: CSVNGRDSGRVYEQFF. CDR3 coding DNA: TGCAGCGTTAACGGCCGGGATAGCGGGAGAGTCTATGAGCAGTTCTTC. The gene calls are TRBV29-1 and TRBJ2-1; 9 nucleotides match TRBD2. Trimming removed 5 bases from V and 8 bases from J; junction bases left unmatched: 16. Germline values: CDR1 SQVTM, CDR2 ANQGSEA. CDR3 length: 16 residues.